This T cell receptor (beta chain) was sequenced in a study of blood T cell repertoires in COVID-19. Looking at the study overall: COVID-19 samples from acute and convalescent phases originated in the United States, Italy and Spain.

TCRdb keeps only in-frame clones here, not all; method: immunoSEQ multiplex PCR. Among about 80,000 clones listed, 82% were seen once. Germline CDR1 and CDR2: LGHDT and YNNKEL (reference sequence). Trimming took 4 bases from V and 5 from J; bases not matched to a gene: 0. The CDR3 is 12 residues long. The V call is TRBV3-1 (or the pseudogene TRBV3-2), the J call TRBJ2-3, with 7 bases that match TRBD2. The source is a woman in her 70s with acute or convalescent COVID-19. Material for sequencing was peripheral blood. The CDR3 region has the DNA TGTGCCAGCAGCCCGGGAGGAGATACGCAGTATTTT. Its protein product is CASSPGGDTQYF.